A selection of T cell receptor beta chains follows, all from one sample in a study of CD8+ T cells in alopecia areata. Only in-frame clones appear in the TCRdb table, and some are missing; sequencing was by immunoSEQ multiplex PCR. Counted here are about 200,000 clones, about three fifths occurring once; the ten biggest clones make up 5% to 6%. The starting material was CD4+ T cells sorted from blood, obtained at week 24, from a patient treated with tofacitinib. The origin of the receptors is a human donor with alopecia areata. Both conserved end residues are part of each CDR3. D genes are given only for firm matches. The size of a clone is reported for some rows only, either as once, few or many, or as a class for expanded clones.

clone size | J gene | D gene | V gene | CDR3 protein | CDR3 DNA
once | TRBJ2-5 | TRBD2 | TRBV25-1 | CASSELWRGAQETQYF | TGTGCCAGCAGTGAATTGTGGCGGGGGGCCCAAGAGACCCAGTACTTC
. | TRBJ1-5 | . | TRBV21-1 | CASSKEGAWQPQHF | TGTGCCAGCAGCAAAGAGGGGGCCTGGCAGCCCCAGCATTTT
. | TRBJ2-7 | TRBD2 | TRBV2 | CASSPRTSGGYEQYF | TGTGCCAGCAGTCCTAGGACTAGCGGGGGCTACGAGCAGTACTTC
. | TRBJ2-5 | TRBD1 | TRBV10-3 | CAISLGTDQETQYF | TGTGCCATCAGTTTGGGGACAGACCAAGAGACCCAGTACTTC
. | TRBJ2-1 | . | TRBV25-1 | CASRDNNEQFF | TGTGCCAGCCGGGACAACAATGAGCAGTTCTTC
. | TRBJ1-1 | . | TRBV27 | CASSFQGSTEAFF | TGTGCCAGCAGTTTTCAGGGATCCACTGAAGCTTTCTTT
. | TRBJ2-7 | . | TRBV19 | CASSIGPISSYEQYF | TGTGCCAGTAGTATTGGGCCGATCAGCTCCTACGAGCAGTACTTC
few | TRBJ1-2 | . | TRBV29-1 | CSVSRGNYGYTF | TGCAGCGTTAGTCGGGGGAACTATGGCTACACCTTC
. | TRBJ2-5 | . | TRBV7-2 | CASSLWRENGETQYF | TGTGCCAGCAGCTTATGGAGGGAGAATGGAGAGACCCAGTACTTC
. | TRBJ2-5 | . | TRBV9 | CASSVAQGEETQYF | TGTGCCAGCAGCGTAGCACAGGGAGAGGAGACCCAGTACTTC
few | TRBJ2-3 | . | TRBV19 | CASTEGDTQYF | TGTGCCAGTACGGAGGGAGATACGCAGTATTTT
. | TRBJ2-7 | TRBD2 | TRBV9 | CASSVSGTSEGEQYF | TGTGCCAGCAGCGTAAGCGGGACTAGCGAGGGGGAGCAGTACTTC
. | TRBJ2-7 | . | TRBV6-6 | CASRPNLGSSYEQYF | TGTGCCAGCAGGCCCAACCTAGGCAGCTCCTACGAGCAGTACTTC
. | TRBJ2-3 | TRBD1 | TRBV25-1 | CASSEFGTGGTRDTQYF | TGTGCCAGCAGTGAATTTGGGACAGGGGGTACTAGAGATACGCAGTATTTT
few | TRBJ2-5 | . | TRBV5-1 | CASSRQEGETQYF | TGCGCCAGCAGCCGCCAGGAAGGAGAGACCCAGTACTTC
. | TRBJ2-3 | TRBD2 | TRBV7-9 | CASSFSGAADTQYF | TGTGCCAGCAGCTTTAGCGGGGCGGCGGATACGCAGTATTTT
few | TRBJ2-5 | . | TRBV7-2 | CASSLAQETQYF | TGTGCCAGCAGCTTAGCTCAAGAGACCCAGTACTTC
. | TRBJ1-1 | . | TRBV9 | CASSALGGTEAFF | TGTGCCAGCAGCGCCTTGGGTGGCACTGAAGCTTTCTTT
. | TRBJ1-4 | . | TRBV2 | CATSGPTATNEKLFF | TGTGCCACCTCGGGACCAACGGCAACTAATGAAAAACTGTTTTTT
. | TRBJ2-7 | . | TRBV5-1 | CASSQTRVSEQYF | TGCGCCAGCAGCCAAACTCGAGTCTCCGAGCAGTACTTC
. | TRBJ1-2 | . | TRBV5-6 | CASSSPGGEGYTF | TGTGCCAGCAGCTCCCCGGGAGGTGAGGGCTACACCTTC
. | TRBJ2-2 | . | TRBV5-1 | CASTNFPGLQFRELFF | TGCGCCAGCACCAATTTTCCGGGACTCCAGTTCCGGGAGCTGTTTTTT
few | TRBJ2-7 | TRBD2 | TRBV10-3 | CATGRPSLAGGYYEQYF | TGTGCCACCGGACGACCCTCACTAGCGGGGGGGTATTACGAGCAGTACTTC
. | TRBJ2-7 | . | TRBV7-2 | CASSSSLGGVEQYF | TGTGCCAGCAGCTCCTCCCTAGGAGGTGTGGAGCAGTACTTC
. | TRBJ2-7 | TRBD2 | TRBV9 | CASSASSGVSYEQYF | TGTGCCAGCAGCGCAAGTAGCGGGGTCTCCTACGAGCAGTACTTC
few | TRBJ2-5 | . | TRBV7-7 | CASTGPRETQYF | TGTGCCAGCACCGGGCCGCGGGAGACCCAGTACTTC
few | TRBJ2-5 | TRBD1 | TRBV25-1 | CASSEEQGWETQYF | TGTGCCAGCAGTGAGGAACAGGGGTGGGAGACCCAGTACTTC
. | TRBJ1-3 | . | TRBV29-1 | CSVHQHDGAVVYF | TGCAGCGTTCACCAACATGACGGGGCTGTCGTATATTTT
. | TRBJ1-2 | . | TRBV28 | CASSQVNYGYTF | TGTGCCAGCAGCCAGGTTAACTATGGCTACACCTTC
. | TRBJ2-7 | TRBD1 | TRBV7-2 | CASSVDRGSYEQYF | TGTGCCAGCAGCGTCGACAGGGGATCCTACGAGCAGTACTTC
few | TRBJ2-2 | . | TRBV9 | CASSGYGELFF | TGTGCCAGCAGCGGTTACGGGGAGCTGTTTTTT
. | TRBJ2-6 | . | TRBV6-1 | CASSDQGGNVLTF | TGTGCCAGCAGTGATCAGGGAGGCAACGTCCTGACTTTC
. | TRBJ1-2 | . | TRBV7-2 | CASSLGQWVNGYGYTF | TGTGCCAGCAGCTTAGGTCAATGGGTGAATGGCTATGGCTACACCTTC
once | TRBJ2-3 | TRBD1 | TRBV28 | CASSLPGQGTDTQYF | TGTGCCAGCAGTTTACCCGGACAGGGCACAGATACGCAGTATTTT
. | TRBJ2-1 | TRBD2 | TRBV10-3 | CAISPSSPSGNLGEQFF | TGTGCCATCAGTCCCTCCTCCCCTAGCGGGAATCTTGGTGAGCAGTTCTTC
. | TRBJ2-2 | . | TRBV27 | CASSLAQDTGELFF | TGTGCCAGCAGTTTGGCGCAGGACACCGGGGAGCTGTTTTTT